One and the same sample provided the 23 T cell receptor beta chains below, sequenced in a study of regulatory T cells in long-lasting Graves disease. Time point given: newly diagnosed GD, antithyroid drugs for less than 3 months. From RNA extracted from PBMCs, the TCR library was made. Relying on iRepertoire HTBI primers and Arm-PCR of CDR3 regions, the team built TCR beta libraries. MiXCR was run by TCRdb on the multiplex PCR reads, yielding one entry per CDR3 protein. The sample carries under 300,000 distinct CDR3 sequences, about 18% recorded once. These sequences were also reported in another study, on T cells in Graves' hyperthyroidism and ophthalmopathy.

The source material was peripheral blood mononuclear cells (PBMCs), sampled at new diagnosis, from a patient treated with antithyroid drugs. Receptors originate from a woman aged 30 to 39 with Graves disease.

This clonotype occurred many times. The chain recombines TRBV5-1 with TRBJ2-3, with D possibly being TRBD2 (6 bases). With 4 bases removed from V and 10 bases from J, the gap between germline ends came to 13 bases. Germline loops: CDR1 SGHRS, CDR2 YFSETQ. The CDR3 consists of 12 residues. The CDR3 sequence is CASSNGREPQYF. The CDR3 nucleotides are TGCGCCAGCAGCAACGGACGGGAGCCGCAGTATTTT.

The DNA of the CDR3 is TGTGCCAGCAGCAGACTAGCGGGGGGATCACCCTACGAGCAGTACTTC. This encodes CASSRLAGGSPYEQYF. The chain recombines TRBV6-1 with TRBJ2-7; the match to TRBD2 covers 13 bases. The CDR3 length is 16 residues. Looked up from germline, CDR1 is MNHNS and CDR2 is SASEGT. With V trimmed by 6 bases and J by 2 bases, 7 bases remained unmatched.

This clonotype was counted many times. The chain couples TRBV20-1 to TRBJ1-6; D may be TRBD1 (6 bases). The CDR3 has 15 amino acids. In germline, CDR1 is DFQATT, CDR2 SNEGSKA (reference sequence). V lost 2 bases and J 6 bases, leaving 14 bases between the germline ends. CDR3 nucleotide sequence: TGCAGTGCTAGAAAGGCAGGGGATATTAATTCACCCCTCCACTTT. Encoded protein: CSARKAGDINSPLHF.

Turning to this clonotype: This probably arose from a read error, given a far larger clone one base away. No conserved phenylalanine or tryptophan ends this CDR3, so it is likely a read error. The rearrangement uses TRBV5-1 and TRBJ2-1, with 10 nucleotides matching TRBD2. With the DNA end fitting TRBJ2-5 better, the J assignment may be wrong. Germline V gene data show CDR1 as SGHRS and CDR2 as YFSETQ. The CDR3 covers 14 residues. CDR3 protein: CASSSLAGGETQYV. The DNA for the CDR3 is TGCGCCAGCAGCTCCTTAGCGGGGGGAGAGACCCAGTACGTC.

This clonotype appeared many times. This chain links TRBV7-9 with TRBJ1-4; D call uncertain. V was cut by 5 bases and J by 8 bases, with 9 bases left in between. The CDR3 consists of 12 residues. Germline CDR1 SEHNR, CDR2 FQNEAQ (reference sequence). DNA for the CDR3: TGTGCCAGCAGCCAAGGGTCGGAAAAACTGTTTTTT. As protein: CASSQGSEKLFF.

This clonotype was found a few times. This chain uses TRBV18 with TRBJ2-3; TRBD1 matches 10 bases. Germline CDR1 is KGHSH and CDR2 is LQKENI. V shed 3 bases, J shed 2 bases, and the junction held 11 bases outside the gene matches. CDR3 length: 18 amino acids. The CDR3 is CASSPLTRQGAHTDTQYF. CDR3 bases: TGTGCCAGCTCACCGCTAACGAGACAGGGGGCCCACACAGATACGCAGTATTTT.

This clonotype has at least ten counts. The chain links TRBV29-1 to TRBJ2-6, with 9 positions matching TRBD1. The CDR3 extends over 17 amino acids. V lost 0 bases to trimming and J lost 1 base; unmatched junction nucleotides: 4. The germline CDR1 and CDR2 sequences are SQVTM and ANQGSEA. CDR3 sequence reads: CSVEEWDRESGANVLTF. Here the CDR3 DNA reads TGCAGCGTTGAAGAATGGGACAGGGAATCTGGGGCCAACGTCCTGACTTTC.

A note on this clonotype: A junction end diverges from the germline sequence, so it may reflect a read error. This chain joins TRBV6-5 and TRBJ1-6; D is unresolved. The V gene's germline CDR1 is MNHEY and CDR2 SVGAGI. This CDR3 comprises 14 residues. DNA of the CDR3: TGTACCAGCAGTTGGGAGGCTCGTAATTCACCCCTCCACTTT. This translates into CTSSWEARNSPLHF.

This clonotype was recorded at least ten times. The chain couples TRBV27 to TRBJ1-1; tentatively, D is TRBD1 (5 bases). V was pared by 4 bases and J by 1 base, with 10 bases between. CDR1 is MNHEY, CDR2 SMNVEV, per germline (reference sequence). This CDR3 contains 14 residues. The chain's CDR3 is CASSSGRPNTEAFF. Written as DNA, the CDR3 is TGTGCCAGCAGTTCGGGACGGCCGAACACTGAAGCTTTCTTT.

The rearrangement joins TRBV29-1 to TRBJ1-5; D gene unclear. V lost 0 bases and J lost 4, with 7 bases in between. The CDR3 consists of 13 residues. Germline assignment: CDR1 SQVTM and CDR2 ANQGSEA. CDR3 loop: CSVEEGGNQPQHF. The CDR3 nucleotides are TGCAGCGTTGAAGAGGGAGGGAATCAGCCCCAGCATTTT.

This clonotype was recorded many times. The gene calls are TRBV7-6 and TRBJ1-4; no clear D gene. V was cut by 0 bases and J by 5 bases, with 7 bases left in between. Germline lookup yields CDR1 SGHVS and CDR2 FNYEAQ. The CDR3 has 14 amino acids. DNA for the CDR3: TGTGCCAGCAGCTTAGCCCCCCAAAATGAAAAACTGTTTTTT. Amino acid sequence: CASSLAPQNEKLFF.

In this sample, this clonotype turned up many times. The chain is built from TRBV5-6 and TRBJ1-5, with D perhaps matching TRBD1 (5 bases). The CDR3 spans 14 residues. The germline V and J ends were trimmed by 1 base and 4 bases, with 9 bases remaining between them. Germline V gene data show CDR1 as SGHDT and CDR2 as YYEEEE. DNA of the CDR3: TGTGCCAGCAGCTTGTTGGGGGTAAATCAGCCCCAGCATTTT. This gives the protein CASSLLGVNQPQHF.

This clonotype was counted a few times. The chain uses TRBV24-1 and TRBJ2-3; D remains unclear. The CDR3 sequence is 13 residues long. The germline V and J ends were trimmed by 3 bases and 5 bases, with 8 bases remaining between them. Germline lookup yields CDR1 KGHDR and CDR2 SFDVKD. The CDR3 protein is CATSDPGGDTQYF. The CDR3 region has the DNA TGTGCCACCAGTGATCCCGGCGGAGATACGCAGTATTTT.

At least ten counts were recorded for this clonotype. This rearrangement joins TRBV13 to TRBJ2-3; a weak D match, TRBD2 (7 bases). CDR3 length: 16 amino acids. Trimming shortened V by 0 bases and J by 3 bases, and 13 bases separated the two germline ends. CDR1 PRHDT and CDR2 FYEKMQ come from the germline V gene (reference sequence). The CDR3 here is CASSLGPGEGTDTQYF. The CDR3 DNA reads TGTGCCAGCAGCTTAGGTCCAGGGGAGGGGACAGATACGCAGTATTTT.

This clonotype was seen more than once but under ten times. The rearrangement joins TRBV7-6 to TRBJ1-4; no definite D call. The CDR3 is 13 amino acids. Germline values: CDR1 SGHVS, CDR2 FNYEAQ. Trimming took 6 bases from V and 8 from J, leaving 13 bases between them. The CDR3 sequence is CASRRVGEEKLFF. The CDR3 coding sequence is TGTGCCAGCAGGAGGGTAGGAGAAGAAAAACTGTTTTTT.

J is TRBJ1-3 and V is TRBV5-1; 7 nucleotides match TRBD1. This CDR3 is built from 20 residues. With V trimmed by 4 bases and J by 0 bases, 19 bases remained unmatched. CDR1 and CDR2 from the germline V gene are SGHRS and YFSETQ. Here the CDR3 reads CASSKSGGYPSPLSGNTIYF. The CDR3 DNA follows: TGCGCCAGCAGCAAATCAGGGGGGTACCCTTCACCTCTCTCTGGAAACACCATATATTTT.

This clonotype was counted many times. This sequence joins TRBV12-3 or TRBV12-4 and TRBJ1-1, with TRBD1 identical over 8 bases. CDR3 length: 14 residues. The trim removed 5 bases at V and 4 bases at J, leaving 6 bases unmatched. Here the CDR3 DNA reads TGTGCCAGCAGTCAGGGGGCGCGGAGCACTGAAGCTTTCTTT. Amino acids: CASSQGARSTEAFF.

This clonotype was found a few times. The chain couples TRBV3-1 to TRBJ2-1, with 9 bases identical to TRBD2. Per germline, CDR1 LGHDT and CDR2 YNNKEL (reference sequence). Trimming at V came to 0 bases and at J to 3 bases, leaving 9 bases not matched to a gene. This CDR3 has 18 residues. This chain's CDR3 is CASSQDSGLLAGYNEQFF. CDR3 bases: TGTGCCAGCAGCCAAGATTCGGGGCTACTAGCGGGCTACAATGAGCAGTTCTTC.

For this clonotype: This likely came from a read error, as a far larger clone is one base away. The gene calls are TRBV7-2 and TRBJ2-3; D not resolved. V gave up 7 bases and J gave up 5 bases, with 10 bases separating them. This CDR3 region has 12 residues. Germline-derived CDR1 and CDR2 are SGHTA and FQGNSA. CDR3 in DNA: TGTGCCAGCACCCGCACGGTAGATACGCAGTATTTT. Its protein is CASTRTVDTQYF.

The chain combines TRBV7-2 with TRBJ1-2, with 11 bases lining up with TRBD1. CDR1 is SGHTA and CDR2 is FQGNSA in the germline V gene. Trimming took 5 bases from V and 7 from J; bases not matched to a gene: 12. The length of the CDR3 is 16 residues. For the CDR3, the DNA is TGTGCCAGCAGCATGGGGACAGGGGGAGAATTTTCTGGCTACACCTTC. The encoded protein is CASSMGTGGEFSGYTF.

This clonotype was detected ten times or more. The chain carries TRBV20-1 and TRBJ1-5; D unclear. Germline V gene data show CDR1 as DFQATT and CDR2 as SNEGSKA (reference sequence). V shed 3 bases and J shed 3 bases, with 6 bases lying between them. The CDR3 is 12 residues long. In nucleotides, the CDR3 is TGCAGTGCTAGTGGCAACAATCAGCCCCAGCATTTT. Translating it yields CSASGNNQPQHF.

This chain links TRBV6-2 or TRBV6-3 with TRBJ2-7; perhaps TRBD1 as D (6 bases). Trimming pared 4 bases from V and 4 bases from J, leaving 23 bases between. This CDR3 comprises 17 residues. The germline gives CDR1 MNHEY, CDR2 SVGEGT. In DNA form, the CDR3 reads TGTGCCAGCAGTTGCTCGCGCTGGGGACAATCCCAATACGAGCAGTACTTC. It codes for CASSCSRWGQSQYEQYF.

This clonotype was picked up a small number of times. The rearrangement uses TRBV9 and TRBJ2-3, with 7 positions matching TRBD1. CDR1 and CDR2 from the germline V gene are SGDLS and YYNGEE. V dropped 3 bases and J dropped 2; count of bases not matched to a gene: 6. The length of the CDR3 is 15 residues. DNA for the CDR3: TGTGCCAGCAGCGGACAGGGATCTCCCACAGATACGCAGTATTTT. This translates into CASSGQGSPTDTQYF.